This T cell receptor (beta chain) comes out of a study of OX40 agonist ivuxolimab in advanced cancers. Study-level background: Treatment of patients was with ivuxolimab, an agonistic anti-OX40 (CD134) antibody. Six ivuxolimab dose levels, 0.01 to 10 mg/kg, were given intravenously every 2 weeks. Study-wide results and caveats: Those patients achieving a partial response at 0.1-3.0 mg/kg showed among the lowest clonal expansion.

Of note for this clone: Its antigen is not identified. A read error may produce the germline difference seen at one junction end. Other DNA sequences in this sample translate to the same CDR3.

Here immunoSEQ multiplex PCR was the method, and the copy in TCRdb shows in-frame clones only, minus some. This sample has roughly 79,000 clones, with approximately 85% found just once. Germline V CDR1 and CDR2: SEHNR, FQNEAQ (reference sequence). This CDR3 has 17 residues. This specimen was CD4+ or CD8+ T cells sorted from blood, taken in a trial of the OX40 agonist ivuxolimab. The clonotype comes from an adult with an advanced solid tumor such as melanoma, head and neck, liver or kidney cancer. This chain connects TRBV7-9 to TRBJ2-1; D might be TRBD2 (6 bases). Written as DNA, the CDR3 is TGTGCCAGCAGTTTAGACCTCCGCGCGGGACGGGACGATGAGCAGTTCTTC. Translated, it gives CASSLDLRAGRDDEQFF.